The TCR beta chain under discussion was sequenced for a study of OX40 agonist ivuxolimab in advanced cancers. At the level of the study: Mean age 60 years, range about 20 to 79; around 80% male. Earlier anti-PD-1, anti-PD-L1 or anti-CTLA-4 therapy was permitted; around 40% had received some.

Study-wide points: Antigen targets of the expanded peripheral T cells went undetermined. Dosing at 0.1 to 3.0 mg/kg was accompanied by clonal expansion of CD4+ and CD8+ blood T cells by week 6.

The repertoire was sequenced with immunoSEQ multiplex PCR; TCRdb's copy has only in-frame clones and lacks some. The sample shows about 50,000 clones, approximately 90% of them seen only once. On this clone itself: Antigen: not known.

V shed 10 bases, J shed 5 bases, and the junction held 8 bases outside the gene matches. There are 13 residues in the CDR3. Germline V gene data show CDR1 as LNHDA and CDR2 as SQIVND (reference sequence). Sample: CD4+ or CD8+ T cells sorted from blood, taken in a trial of the OX40 agonist ivuxolimab. V and J are TRBV19 and TRBJ1-3, with 7 bases identical to TRBD1. The sequence derives from an adult with an advanced solid tumor such as melanoma, head and neck, liver or kidney cancer. The CDR3 here is CAMTGFHRNTIYF. DNA for the CDR3: TGTGCCATGACAGGGTTTCACAGAAACACCATATATTTT.